This TCR beta chain was found in a study of blood T cells in healthy people across ages. Study at large: Template switching recovered approximately one barcoded beta molecule for every two T cells. The study's findings and limits: There were more naive CD4+ cells and higher diversity in long-lived donors than in aged donors. The percentage of naive T cells correlated strongly with TCR beta diversity.

J gave up 1 base and V 2 bases, and 7 bases lay outside the gene matches. Germline values: CDR1 MNHEY, CDR2 SVGEGT. This CDR3 is 16 amino acids long. Turning to this clonotype: Antigen unknown.

Combining a sample-barcoded 5' primer with a J-beta primer mix, a second PCR ran for about 7 to 11 cycles. Each CDR3 protein gets one entry after TCRdb re-called the 5' RACE reads with MiXCR. This sample has around 790,000 distinct CDR3 sequences, with under 45% found just once. The TCR sequence derives from a man in his sixties in good health. The rearrangement links TRBV6-2 or TRBV6-3 to TRBJ1-1, with 7 positions matching TRBD1. Sequencing was done on a sample of blood. In DNA form, the CDR3 reads TGTGCCAGCAGTTACAAGGGGGCGATTCCGAACACTGAAGCTTTCTTT. Amino acids: CASSYKGAIPNTEAFF.